What follows is one TCR beta chain and its context. Produced via immunoSEQ multiplex PCR; TCRdb's table is partial and in-frame only. The data contain over 25,000 clones, around nine tenths of them seen just once; the ten biggest clones take up less than 2%. This entry belongs to a study of control samples from healthy donors and cancer patients. Specimen: PBMCs. The sequence was collected from a woman in her thirties or forties with lung cancer.

The CDR3 here is CASRKQGGYEQYF. CDR3 coding DNA: TGTGCCAGCAGAAAACAGGGGGGCTACGAGCAGTACTTC. V usage is TRBV28 and J usage is TRBJ2-7; 8 nucleotides match TRBD1. The CDR3 has 13 amino acids. Germline loops: CDR1 MDHEN, CDR2 SYDVKM. The V and J ends lost 6 bases and 3 bases, in that order; junction bases with no gene match: 4.